The 13 T cell receptor beta chains below were found in one sample sequenced in a study of identifying expanded T cells in peripheral blood. Measured with immunoSEQ multiplex PCR; TCRdb has only the in-frame clones, and not every one. The data show tens of thousands of clones, roughly 87% seen once. The sample was blood. All receptors come from a person between 18 and 75 years old in good health.

The V call is TRBV5-8, the J call TRBJ2-1; 8 nucleotides line up with TRBD2. The germline CDR1 and CDR2 sequences are SGHTS and YDEGEE. V trimming: 6 bases; J trimming: 6 bases; junction bases outside the gene matches: 17. The CDR3 length is 17 residues. The CDR3 DNA is TGTGCCAGCATCATAGGACTAGCCACGGTATGGCGCAATGAGCAGTTCTTC. It translates to CASIIGLATVWRNEQFF.

J is TRBJ2-3 and V is TRBV18; 7 nucleotides agree with TRBD2. V lost 1 base, J lost 0 bases, and 7 bases stayed unmatched. Per the germline V gene, CDR1 is KGHSH and CDR2 is LQKENI. This CDR3 region has 17 residues. The CDR3 spells CASSPLLLAASTDTQYF. CDR3 DNA sequence: TGTGCCAGCTCACCACTGTTGCTAGCGGCTAGCACAGATACGCAGTATTTT.

V and J are TRBV27 and TRBJ2-1; no clear D gene. Trimming pared 5 bases from V and 6 bases from J, leaving 20 bases between. Looked up from germline, CDR1 is MNHEY and CDR2 is SMNVEV (reference sequence). The CDR3 is 16 residues long. CDR3 DNA sequence: TGTGCCAGCAGTAGGACGACAAAATCTTTCCGCAATGAGCAGTTCTTC. Encoded protein: CASSRTTKSFRNEQFF.

The chain uses TRBV28 and TRBJ2-7, with D maybe TRBD2 (6 bases). Germline V CDR1 and CDR2: MDHEN, SYDVKM. The CDR3 contains 12 residues. V was pared by 5 bases and J by 3 bases, with 8 bases between. The CDR3 coding sequence is TGTGCCAGCAGTCGACTAGGCTACGAGCAGTACTTC. Translation gives CASSRLGYEQYF.

The gene calls are TRBV18 and TRBJ2-3; D possibly corresponds to TRBD1 (6 bases). CDR1 KGHSH and CDR2 LQKENI come from the germline V gene. The CDR3 contains 16 residues. V was cut by 1 base and J by 0 bases, with 11 bases left in between. This chain's CDR3 is CASSPQGDPSTDTQYF. The CDR3 nucleotides read TGTGCCAGCTCACCACAGGGGGACCCTAGCACAGATACGCAGTATTTT.

The rearrangement joins TRBV7-8 to TRBJ1-1, with D uncertain. From germline, CDR1 is SGHVS and CDR2 FQNEAQ. This CDR3 spans 15 amino acids. The V gene lost 3 bases and the J gene lost 0 bases, with 11 bases spanning the gap. CDR3: CASSFGWALNTEAFF. Here the CDR3 DNA reads TGTGCCAGCAGCTTTGGCTGGGCTTTGAACACTGAAGCTTTCTTT.

The chain links TRBV6-1 to TRBJ1-6; D unresolved. The CDR3 totals 13 residues. Germline CDR1 and CDR2: MNHNS and SASEGT. Trimming removed 6 bases from V and 9 bases from J, with 12 bases in between. CDR3 in DNA: TGTGCCAGCAGCACAGAGGTTCGTTCACCCCTCCACTTT. This encodes CASSTEVRSPLHF.

V is TRBV11-2 and J is TRBJ1-3; D is undetermined. V was pared by 1 base and J by 8 bases, with 12 bases between. Germline values: CDR1 SGHAT, CDR2 FQNNGV. This CDR3 comprises 14 residues. The CDR3 nucleotides read TGTGCCAGCAGCTTAGTTGAAGGGAGAGACACCATATATTTT. Encoded protein: CASSLVEGRDTIYF.

The gene calls are TRBV7-3 and TRBJ2-1; 8 bases are shared with TRBD1. The J segment lost 2 bases and the V segment lost 4 bases, leaving 7 bases of the junction unmatched. This CDR3 is built from 16 residues. The germline gives CDR1 SGHTA, CDR2 FQGTGA. CDR3: CASSSGGTGAYNEQFF. For the CDR3, the DNA is TGTGCCAGCAGCTCAGGGGGGACAGGAGCCTACAATGAGCAGTTCTTC. Drawing the rest from reference TRBV7-3 and TRBJ2-1, the complete variable domain is GAGVSQTPSNKVTEKGKYVELRCDPISGHTALYWYRQSLGQGPEFLIYFQGTGAADDSGLPNDRFFAVRPEGSVSTLKIQRTERGDSAVYLCASSSGGTGAYNEQFFGPGTRLTVL.

This clone appeared a single time. The chain employs TRBV19 and TRBJ2-7; perhaps TRBD1 as D (5 bases). V was clipped by 5 bases and J by 6 bases, with 11 bases between them. The germline gives CDR1 LNHDA, CDR2 SQIVND (reference sequence). This CDR3 comprises 12 residues. CDR3 amino acids: CASSSIRGEQYF. The CDR3 DNA reads TGTGCCAGTAGTTCGATAAGGGGCGAGCAGTACTTC.

CDR3 sequence (DNA): TGTGCCAGCAGTCCCGGACAGGTCGCTCGTTCACCCCTCCACTTT. It specifies CASSPGQVARSPLHF. The V call is TRBV6-5, the J call TRBJ1-6; 7 bases fit TRBD1. The V and J ends lost 5 bases and 9 bases, in that order; junction bases with no gene match: 10. The CDR3 covers 15 residues. Germline V gene data show CDR1 as MNHEY and CDR2 as SVGAGI.

This rearrangement joins TRBV27 to TRBJ1-2; D is unresolved. The ends were cut back, 3 bases at V and 0 bases at J, with 8 bases in the middle. The CDR3 sequence is 14 residues long. Germline V lookup: CDR1 MNHEY, CDR2 SMNVEV (reference sequence). The CDR3 protein is CASSFYPTNYGYTF. DNA of the CDR3: TGTGCCAGCAGTTTCTACCCAACTAACTATGGCTACACCTTC.

This clone was picked up one time. The J gene is TRBJ2-1, the V gene TRBV15; D is perhaps TRBD2 (6 bases). Trimming stripped 5 bases from V and 6 bases from J, with 20 bases between. CDR1 LNHNV and CDR2 YYDKDF come from the germline V gene (reference sequence). This CDR3 is 16 amino acids long. CDR3 residues: CATSLRSSGPLNEQFF. Here the CDR3 DNA reads TGTGCCACCAGCCTCCGGTCGAGCGGGCCCCTCAATGAGCAGTTCTTC.